This TCR beta chain derives from a study of T cell repertoires in cytomegalovirus infection. At the level of the study: Public TCR beta signatures marked donors with CMV infection and the matching HLA. General observations from the study: There were carriers of CMV plus the relevant HLA, and cumulative public TCR beta family frequency identified them. In two of eight donors, the top clonotype was HLA-C-restricted CMV-specific.

Comments on this clonotype: Its antigen is currently unknown.

TCRdb reanalysed the reads using MiXCR and keeps one entry per CDR3 protein. This table holds just under 500,000 distinct CDR3 sequences, about 33% found once. V shed 5 bases and J shed 4 bases, with 23 bases lying between them. CDR1 and CDR2 from the germline V gene are MDHEN and SYDVKM. This CDR3 is built from 18 residues. J is TRBJ2-2 and V is TRBV28, with D possibly matching TRBD2 (8 bases). The origin of this receptor is a human donor in good health (CMV status not recorded). Some clones in this sample may be carry-over from other donors' samples. The specimen comprised cultured PBMCs, sampled from culture after CMV antigen stimulation. CDR3 sequence (DNA): TGTGCCAGCAGTAACGGGGGGGATAGAGGGGGCATCACCGGGGAGCTGTTTTTT. Its protein product is CASSNGGDRGGITGELFF.